This is a list of T cell receptor beta chains from one sample in a study of cytomegalovirus exposure and HLA in healthy donors. Sequenced by immunoSEQ multiplex PCR; TCRdb stores in-frame clones only, minus some. Here the sample spans around 100,000 clones, under 90% being singletons. Sequenced material: PBMCs. These receptors all come from a woman aged 18-35 years in good health and CMV-seronegative. CDR3s include the opening cysteine and the closing phenylalanine or tryptophan. Each record gives: D gene, V gene, J gene, clone size, CDR3 protein, CDR3 DNA. The D gene is left open where the match is weak. Size is omitted from some rows. Given values are once, few, many or a class for expanded clones.

>-|TRBV7-8|TRBJ2-7|-
CASSNTDRQAYEQYF
TGTGCCAGCAGCAACACGGACCGACAGGCCTACGAGCAGTACTTC
>TRBD1|TRBV5-4|TRBJ2-4|-
CASSSGTGGARKNIQYF
TGTGCCAGCAGCTCCGGGACAGGGGGCGCCAGGAAAAACATTCAGTACTTC
>TRBD2|TRBV15|TRBJ2-3|-
CATSRAPGLAGGDTQYF
TGTGCCACCAGCAGAGCTCCGGGACTAGCGGGAGGAGATACGCAGTATTTT
>TRBD1|TRBV4-2|TRBJ2-6|-
CASSRIRNRGTSGANVLTF
TGTGCCAGCAGCCGGATAAGGAACAGGGGGACCTCTGGGGCCAACGTCCTGACTTTC
>-|TRBV1|TRBJ2-7|-
CTSSQLNWSSYEQYF
TGCACCAGCAGCCAACTTAACTGGTCGTCCTACGAGCAGTACTTC
>-|TRBV9|TRBJ1-2|-
CASSVGNNYGYTF
TGTGCCAGCAGCGTCGGGAATAACTATGGCTACACCTTC
>-|TRBV9|TRBJ1-2|few
CASSVDQAGGYTF
TGTGCCAGCAGCGTAGACCAGGCCGGTGGCTACACCTTC
>-|TRBV4-2|TRBJ2-1|few
CASSQDGEPYNEQFF
TGTGCCAGCAGCCAAGACGGGGAACCCTACAATGAGCAGTTCTTC
>-|TRBV27|TRBJ2-1|-
CASTNLYNEQFF
TGTGCCAGCACTAACTTATACAATGAGCAGTTCTTC
>-|TRBV12-2|TRBJ2-2|-
CASRPEEGLQLPFPGELFF
TGTGCAAGTCGCCCCGAGGAGGGACTACAGCTTCCCTTCCCGGGGGAGCTGTTTTTT
>TRBD2|TRBV7-6|TRBJ2-1|-
CASSLTPRLAEGSYNEQFF
TGTGCCAGCAGCTTAACCCCTAGGCTAGCGGAAGGCTCCTACAATGAGCAGTTCTTC
>TRBD1|TRBV27|TRBJ2-7|-
CASSLSRTGFYEQYF
TGTGCCAGCAGTTTATCGCGGACAGGATTCTACGAGCAGTACTTC
>-|TRBV19|TRBJ1-1|-
CAREPRGDGEAFF
TGTGCCAGGGAGCCCCGCGGGGATGGGGAAGCTTTCTTT
>-|TRBV10-3|TRBJ2-3|-
CAIGLVDNTQYF
TGTGCCATCGGACTGGTGGATAATACGCAGTATTTT
>-|TRBV4-3|TRBJ1-5|-
CASSQDLFGNQPQHF
TGCGCCAGCAGCCAAGATCTATTTGGCAATCAGCCCCAGCATTTT
>TRBD1|TRBV28|TRBJ2-1|-
CASSQTGTAYNEQFF
TGTGCCAGCAGCCAAACCGGGACAGCCTACAATGAGCAGTTCTTC
>TRBD1|TRBV28|TRBJ1-5|-
CASSFRDRINQPQHF
TGTGCCAGCAGTTTCAGGGACAGGATCAATCAGCCCCAGCATTTT
>-|TRBV4-1|TRBJ1-1|-
CASSPQDNNILRAFF
TGCGCCAGCAGCCCACAGGACAATAATATCTTGCGGGCTTTCTTT
>-|TRBV2|TRBJ1-1|-
CASSATGNTEAFF
TGTGCCAGCAGCGCCACAGGGAACACTGAAGCTTTCTTT
>TRBD1|TRBV10-3|TRBJ2-7|-
CAISEPGQVSSYEQYF
TGTGCCATCAGTGAGCCGGGACAGGTAAGCTCCTACGAGCAGTACTTC
>TRBD1|TRBV6-1|TRBJ2-7|-
CASSEGRQGVRWQYF
TGTGCCAGCAGTGAAGGGAGACAGGGAGTTAGGTGGCAGTACTTC
>TRBD1|TRBV6-5|TRBJ2-1|-
CASGDRGGYNEQFF
TGTGCCAGCGGGGACAGGGGCGGTTACAATGAGCAGTTCTTC
>TRBD1|TRBV14|TRBJ1-3|-
CASSGTGVAGNTIYF
TGTGCCAGCAGTGGGACAGGGGTCGCTGGAAACACCATATATTTT
>TRBD2|TRBV6-1|TRBJ2-5|-
CASSQSGGNGETQYF
TGTGCCAGCAGCCAAAGCGGGGGGAACGGGGAGACCCAGTACTTC
>-|TRBV2|TRBJ2-7|-
CASSASYEQYF
TGTGCCAGCAGTGCATCCTACGAGCAGTACTTC
>TRBD2|TRBV29-1|TRBJ2-1|-
CSVDLGLAEFYNEQFF
TGCAGCGTTGATCTTGGACTAGCGGAATTCTACAATGAGCAGTTCTTC
>TRBD1|TRBV30|TRBJ1-2|-
CACGQGNYGYTF
TGTGCCTGTGGACAGGGCAACTATGGCTACACCTTC
>-|TRBV7-2|TRBJ1-5|-
CASSLGGHTNQPQHF
TGTGCCAGCAGCTTAGGAGGACATACAAATCAGCCCCAGCATTTT
>TRBD1|TRBV11-3|TRBJ1-2|-
CASSLGQGDPGYTF
TGTGCCAGCAGCTTAGGCCAGGGGGATCCTGGCTACACCTTC
>TRBD2|TRBV29-1|TRBJ2-3|-
CSVVGRLAGSGDTQYF
TGCAGCGTCGTTGGCAGGTTAGCGGGATCTGGTGATACGCAGTATTTT
>-|TRBV2|TRBJ2-1|-
CASSLEGAGEQFF
TGTGCCAGCAGTCTGGAGGGGGCGGGTGAGCAGTTCTTC
>-|TRBV2|TRBJ2-7|-
CASSEVWESTYEQYF
TGTGCCAGCAGTGAAGTGTGGGAGTCAACCTACGAGCAGTACTTC
>TRBD1|TRBV6-1|TRBJ1-5|-
CASSVTGANQPQHF
TGTGCCAGCAGTGTTACAGGGGCCAACCAGCCCCAGCATTTT
>-|TRBV5-4|TRBJ1-1|few
CASSTGGEAFF
TGTGCCAGCAGCACCGGGGGGGAAGCTTTCTTT
>TRBD1|TRBV5-1|TRBJ1-1|few
CASSEVQGARTEAFF
TGCGCCAGCAGCGAAGTACAGGGGGCGCGGACTGAAGCTTTCTTT